The next 8 T cell receptor beta chains were all read from a single sample in a study of blood T cell repertoires in COVID-19. The assay was immunoSEQ multiplex PCR, and TCRdb's table has in-frame clones only and misses some. Counted here are around 83,000 clones, more than 85% occurring once; the ten biggest clones make up approximately 13%. Sequences were obtained from peripheral blood. Receptors were obtained from a man between 65 and 80 years old with active or convalescent COVID-19.

The chain couples TRBV18 to TRBJ2-3, with D possibly being TRBD2 (5 bases). V was trimmed by 1 base and J by 3 bases, leaving 11 bases between them. This CDR3 is built from 15 residues. Germline CDR1 reads KGHSH; CDR2 reads LQKENI. The CDR3 protein is CASSPRVERTDTQYF. DNA for the CDR3: TGTGCCAGCTCACCACGGGTGGAGCGGACAGATACGCAGTATTTT.

This rearrangement joins TRBV14 to TRBJ2-1; 10 bases map to TRBD2. Germline assignment: CDR1 SGHDN and CDR2 FVKESK. This CDR3 comprises 15 residues. V trimming: 3 bases; J trimming: 10 bases; junction bases outside the gene matches: 9. The CDR3 here is CASSHLGLAEVEQFF. For the CDR3, the DNA is TGTGCCAGCAGCCATCTAGGACTAGCGGAAGTGGAGCAGTTCTTC.

The chain couples TRBV21-1 to TRBJ2-3; the D segment call TRBD2 is taken from the table without a DNA check. TRBV21-1 is termed a pseudogene. This CDR3 is 14 amino acids long. The CDR3 here is CASSKREGGGTQYF. The CDR3 nucleotides read TGTGCCAGCAGCAAGCGGGAGGGGGGCGGTACGCAGTATTTT.

The chain links TRBV19 to TRBJ2-5, with D possibly matching TRBD1 (5 bases). From germline, CDR1 is LNHDA and CDR2 SQIVND (reference sequence). This CDR3 is built from 13 residues. Trimming removed 4 bases at V and 0 bases at J, with 6 bases between. The chain's CDR3 is CASSTGNQETQYF. As DNA, the CDR3 is TGTGCCAGTAGTACAGGGAACCAAGAGACCCAGTACTTC.

This clone has only one observation. The genes are TRBV27 and TRBJ2-3; 7 nucleotides align to TRBD1. Germline loops: CDR1 MNHEY, CDR2 SMNVEV (reference sequence). The CDR3 extends over 18 amino acids. The J segment lost 0 bases and the V segment lost 3 bases, leaving 12 bases of the junction unmatched. The CDR3 DNA reads TGTGCCAGCAGTTTGGAAGGATGGGGGACAGCTAGCACAGATACGCAGTATTTT. The encoded protein is CASSLEGWGTASTDTQYF.

The V and J genes are TRBV29-1 and TRBJ2-7, with D perhaps TRBD1 (6 bases). Germline CDR1 reads SQVTM; CDR2 reads ANQGSEA. V shed 4 bases and J shed 4 bases, with 17 bases lying between them. CDR3 size: 14 residues. CDR3: CSVVMAGAQYEQYF. CDR3 nucleotide sequence: TGCAGCGTTGTTATGGCAGGGGCGCAGTACGAGCAGTACTTC.

The J gene is TRBJ2-1, the V gene TRBV28; unclear D gene. The germline V gene has CDR1 MDHEN and CDR2 SYDVKM. The V gene lost 5 bases and the J gene lost 0 bases, with 8 bases spanning the gap. There are 14 residues in the CDR3. The CDR3, as DNA: TGTGCCAGCAGTGAGTTGAGCTCCTACAATGAGCAGTTCTTC. Residues: CASSELSSYNEQFF.

This clone appeared a single time. CDR3 DNA sequence: TGTGCCAGCAGCCGTCCTAGCGGGAGGGTTGAAGATACGCAGTATTTT. Protein product: CASSRPSGRVEDTQYF. The chain recombines TRBV5-4 with TRBJ2-3; 12 bases are a match to TRBD2. CDR1 and CDR2 from the germline V gene are SGHNT and YYREEE (reference sequence). The CDR3 sequence is 16 residues long. V lost 4 bases to trimming and J lost 5 bases; unmatched junction nucleotides: 8.